Listed here are 19 T cell receptor beta chains from one sample, sequenced in a study of tumor-infiltrating lymphocytes in primary liver carcinoma. A primer in the constant region served to generate TCR beta cDNA from approximately 500 ng of total RNA. Slightly modified ARM-PCR, run as three nested multiplex PCR rounds, produced the TCR beta libraries. TRBV1-TRBV30 forward primers and a C-beta reverse primer were used in the first two PCR rounds, which each ran for 9 to 10 cycles. TCRdb re-derived calls from the multiplex PCR reads in MiXCR, one entry per CDR3 protein. The sample lists approximately 300,000 distinct CDR3 sequences, approximately 60% seen once, with roughly 9% in the top ten. The source of the blood RNA was unsorted whole blood, and germline DNA was extracted as well. The sequencing sample was made of peripheral blood. These receptors all stem from a man between 40 and 49 years old with primary liver carcinoma and hepatitis B virus infection.

About this clonotype itself: Mismatch with germline at one junction end may stem from a read error. The chain links TRBV24-1 to TRBJ2-2; D is possibly TRBD2 (7 bases). CDR1 and CDR2 (germline): KGHDR, SFDVKD. This CDR3 contains 14 residues. CDR3 sequence: CATRGGANTGELSF. For the CDR3, the DNA is TGTGCCACCAGGGGGGGGGCCAACACCGGGGAGCTGTCTTTT.

As concerns this clonotype: A much bigger clone sits one base away, suggesting this may be a read error. This chain connects TRBV6-1 to TRBJ2-1; D is possibly TRBD2 (5 bases). Germline values: CDR1 MNHNS, CDR2 SASEGT. The CDR3 has 13 amino acids. The CDR3 loop reads CAGSEARRSVPFF. CDR3 nucleotide sequence: TGTGCCGGCAGTGAAGCGCGGAGGAGCGTTCCGTTCTTC.

As concerns this clonotype: One end of the junction does not line up with germline, which may come from a read error. J is TRBJ2-5 and V is TRBV11-3, with 7 bases that match TRBD2. The V gene's germline CDR1 is SGHNT and CDR2 YENEEA. The CDR3 consists of 13 residues. CDR3: CAGSGEGRETQYF. The CDR3 coding sequence is TGTGCCGGCAGCGGGGAAGGAAGGGAGACTCAGTACTTC.

Turning to this clonotype: The junction and the germline gene differ at one end; a read error may be behind it. The gene calls are TRBV6-4 and TRBJ2-3; D is unresolved. From germline, CDR1 is MRHNA and CDR2 SNTAGT. The CDR3 extends over 14 amino acids. CDR3 protein: CASNDSYLTDTQYF. DNA for the CDR3: TGTGCCAGCAATGACTCGTACCTCACAGATACGCAGTATTTT.

As concerns this clonotype: A much larger clone lies a single base off, so this may be a read error. The rearrangement uses TRBV29-1 and TRBJ1-3, with D uncertain. Germline values: CDR1 SQVTM, CDR2 ANQGSEA. CDR3 size: 12 residues. CDR3 loop: CGAIFSGNTIYF. The CDR3 nucleotides are TGCGGCGCTATATTCTCTGGAAACACCATATATTTT.

This clonotype was detected many times. The chain uses TRBV6-5 and TRBJ2-3, with D hard to call. The CDR3 is made up of 14 amino acids. V was trimmed by 5 bases and J by 4 bases, leaving 13 bases between them. Germline V lookup: CDR1 MNHEY, CDR2 SVGAGI. In nucleotides, the CDR3 is TGTGCCAGCAGTAGAGAGAGGTGGGCAGATACGCAGTATTTT. Amino acid sequence: CASSRERWADTQYF.

About this clonotype itself: At one boundary the junction diverges from the germline segment, which might be a read error. This chain uses TRBV11-3 with TRBJ2-2; D could derive from TRBD1 or TRBD2 (5 bases each). The CDR3 has 15 amino acids. The germline CDR1 and CDR2 sequences are SGHNT and YENEEA. The DNA for the CDR3 is TGTGCCAGCAGTTTTGGGGCGGGTAACACCGGGAAGCTGTTTTTT. It is translated as CASSFGAGNTGKLFF.

The CDR3 region is CASRKNSQDTGELFF. Here the CDR3 DNA reads TGCGCCAGCAGAAAAAACTCGCAGGACACCGGGGAGCTGTTTTTT. The rearrangement links TRBV4-1 to TRBJ2-2; D is unclear. CDR3 size: 15 residues. Germline V lookup: CDR1 MGHRA, CDR2 YSYEKL. Trimming took 6 bases from V and 3 from J, leaving 14 bases between them.

With regard to this clonotype: A much larger clone is a single base away; this may be a read error. The chain carries TRBV4-1 and TRBJ1-5; no firm D call. Between the trimmed V and J ends, which lost 5 bases and 4 bases, there was a span of 12 bases. Germline CDR1 and CDR2: MGHRA and YSYEKL. The length of the CDR3 is 14 residues. The CDR3: CASSMGPENQPQHF. The CDR3 bases are TGCGCCAGCAGCATGGGCCCAGAGAATCAGCCCCAGCATTTT.

A word on this clonotype: Sequence at one end of the junction differs from germline and may be a read error. The chain recombines TRBV11-3 with TRBJ2-1; 7 nucleotides agree with TRBD1. This CDR3 has 15 residues. Germline V lookup: CDR1 SGHNT, CDR2 YENEEA. The CDR3 loop is CASSFDLDRANEQIF. CDR3 DNA sequence: TGTGCCAGCAGCTTTGATCTAGACAGGGCAAATGAGCAGATCTTC.

This chain joins TRBV7-9 and TRBJ2-7; no definite D call. With 5 bases removed from V and 9 bases from J, the gap between germline ends came to 14 bases. Looked up from germline, CDR1 is SEHNR and CDR2 is FQNEAQ (reference sequence). There are 12 residues in the CDR3. CDR3 DNA: TGTGCCAGCAGCAGCAGACCTCTCGGGCAGTACTTC. It translates to CASSSRPLGQYF.

In the case of this clonotype: A much larger clone sits a single nucleotide away, making a read error possible. The rearrangement links TRBV6-5 to TRBJ2-3; no firm D call. The CDR3 covers 13 residues. Germline V CDR1 and CDR2: MNHEY, SVGAGI. Written as DNA, the CDR3 is TGTTCCAGCACTACCCAAAGCACAGATACGCAGTATTTT. Encoded protein: CSSTTQSTDTQYF.

A word on this clonotype: Since no conserved phenylalanine or tryptophan closes the CDR3, a read error is the likely cause. V is TRBV12-3 or TRBV12-4 and J is TRBJ2-5, with D perhaps TRBD2 (5 bases). The CDR3 runs to 13 residues. Trimming shortened V by 5 bases and J by 6 bases, and 13 bases separated the two germline ends. The CDR3: CASSPVAGKTQYI. CDR3 DNA sequence: TGTGCCAGCAGTCCCGTTGCCGGGAAGACCCAGTACATA.

Worth noting for this clonotype: A much bigger clone sits one base away, suggesting this may be a read error. J is TRBJ2-3 and V is TRBV10-2; 10 bases map to TRBD2. CDR1 and CDR2 from the germline V gene are WSHSY and SAAADI. CDR3 size: 16 residues. CDR3 coding DNA: TGCGCCGGCAGAAGGACTAGCGGAGCTAGCACAGATACGCAGTATTTT. It encodes CAGRRTSGASTDTQYF.

On this clonotype itself: One end of the junction is discordant with germline, which a read error may explain. The chain uses TRBV6-2 or TRBV6-3 and TRBJ1-2, with a tentative D call TRBD1 (5 bases). The length of the CDR3 is 14 residues. In germline, CDR1 is MNHEY, CDR2 SVGEGT. DNA of the CDR3: TGTGCCAGAAGTCGAGACGGGACTAACTATGGCTACACTTTC. It codes for CARSRDGTNYGYTF.

This clonotype was observed many times. The chain employs TRBV12-3 or TRBV12-4 and TRBJ2-5; D unclear. V was clipped by 6 bases and J by 4 bases, with 9 bases between them. This CDR3 contains 12 residues. This CDR3 reads CASRAVGETQYF. The CDR3 DNA is TGTGCCAGCAGGGCAGTGGGAGAGACCCAGTACTTC.

About this clonotype itself: This could be a read error, since a much larger clone is one nucleotide away. This chain joins TRBV6-2 or TRBV6-3 and TRBJ2-3, with 10 bases lining up with TRBD2. V gave up 6 bases and J gave up 6 bases; unmatched junction bases: 12. This CDR3 is built from 16 residues. Germline lookup yields CDR1 MNHEY and CDR2 SVGEGT. The CDR3 loop reads CASSILPSGGKDTQYF. CDR3 in DNA: TGTGCCAGCAGCATCCTCCCTAGCGGGGGAAAGGATACGCAGTATTTT.

In regard to this clonotype: Because it lacks the conserved phenylalanine or tryptophan at the end, this CDR3 is likely a read error. No DNA is shown, since the ends of the CDR3 on it are uncertain; the CDR3 is the one TCRdb lists. The chain combines TRBV6-6 with TRBJ2-7; the table's D call TRBD1 went unverified against the DNA. The CDR3 region is 13 residues in length, termini included. Germline CDR1 and CDR2: MNHNY and SVGAGI (reference sequence). CDR3 region: CASSFQGRYEQHL.

This clonotype was seen many times. The rearrangement links TRBV6-2 or TRBV6-3 to TRBJ2-3, with TRBD2 matching 14 bases. J gave up 4 bases and V 6 bases, and 6 bases lay outside the gene matches. CDR1 and CDR2 from the germline V gene are MNHEY and SVGEGT. The CDR3 is 16 residues long. CDR3 sequence (DNA): TGTGCCAGCAGGGGGACTAGCGGGAGAGATGCAGATACGCAGTATTTT. Translating it yields CASRGTSGRDADTQYF.